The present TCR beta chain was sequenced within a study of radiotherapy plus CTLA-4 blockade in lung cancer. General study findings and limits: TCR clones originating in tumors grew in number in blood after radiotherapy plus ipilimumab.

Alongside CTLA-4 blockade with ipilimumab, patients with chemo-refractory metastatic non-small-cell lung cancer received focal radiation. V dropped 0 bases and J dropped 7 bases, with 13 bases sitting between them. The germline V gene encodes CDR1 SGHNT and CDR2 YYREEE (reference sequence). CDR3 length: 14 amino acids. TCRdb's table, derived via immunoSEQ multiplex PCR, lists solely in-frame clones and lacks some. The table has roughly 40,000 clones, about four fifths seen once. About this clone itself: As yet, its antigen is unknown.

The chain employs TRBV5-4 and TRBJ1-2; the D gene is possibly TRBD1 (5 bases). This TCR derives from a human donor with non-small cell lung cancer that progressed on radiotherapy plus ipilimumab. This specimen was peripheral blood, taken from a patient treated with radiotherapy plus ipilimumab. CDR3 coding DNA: TGTGCCAGCAGCTTGGATGGCAGGGTCGGTGGCTACACCTTC. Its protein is CASSLDGRVGGYTF.